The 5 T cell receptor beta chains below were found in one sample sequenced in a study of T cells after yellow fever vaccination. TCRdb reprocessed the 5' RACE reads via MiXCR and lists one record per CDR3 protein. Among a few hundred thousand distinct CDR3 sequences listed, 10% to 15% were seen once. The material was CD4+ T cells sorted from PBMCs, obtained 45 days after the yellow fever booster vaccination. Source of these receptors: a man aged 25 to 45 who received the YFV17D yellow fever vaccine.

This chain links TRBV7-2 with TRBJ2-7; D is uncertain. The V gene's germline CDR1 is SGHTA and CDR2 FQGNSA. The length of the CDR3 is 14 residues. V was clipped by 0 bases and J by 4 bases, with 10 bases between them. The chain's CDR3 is CASSLAPVPYEQYF. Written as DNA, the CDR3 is TGTGCCAGCAGCTTAGCTCCCGTACCGTACGAGCAGTACTTC. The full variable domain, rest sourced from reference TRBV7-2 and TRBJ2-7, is GAGVSQSPSNKVTEKGKDVELRCDPISGHTALYWYRQSLGQGLEFLIYFQGNSAPDKSGLPSDRFSAERTGGSVSTLTIQRTQQEDSAVYLCASSLAPVPYEQYFGPGTRLTVT.

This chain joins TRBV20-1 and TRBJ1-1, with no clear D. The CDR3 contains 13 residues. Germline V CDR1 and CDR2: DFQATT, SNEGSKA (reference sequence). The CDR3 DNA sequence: TGCTTTGCAATTCGGGGTAGAGAAACTGAAGCTTTCTTT. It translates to CFAIRGRETEAFF.

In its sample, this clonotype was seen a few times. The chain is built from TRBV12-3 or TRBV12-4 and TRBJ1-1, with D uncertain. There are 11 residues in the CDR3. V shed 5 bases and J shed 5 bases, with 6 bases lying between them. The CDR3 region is CASSVWTEAFF. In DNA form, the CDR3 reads TGTGCCAGCAGTGTGTGGACTGAAGCTTTCTTT.

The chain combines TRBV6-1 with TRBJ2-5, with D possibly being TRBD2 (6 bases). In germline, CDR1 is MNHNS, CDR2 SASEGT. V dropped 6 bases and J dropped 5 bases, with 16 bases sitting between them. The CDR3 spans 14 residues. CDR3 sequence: CASSRTGLGETQYF. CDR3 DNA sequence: TGTGCCAGCAGCCGGACGGGACTGGGGGAGACCCAGTACTTC.

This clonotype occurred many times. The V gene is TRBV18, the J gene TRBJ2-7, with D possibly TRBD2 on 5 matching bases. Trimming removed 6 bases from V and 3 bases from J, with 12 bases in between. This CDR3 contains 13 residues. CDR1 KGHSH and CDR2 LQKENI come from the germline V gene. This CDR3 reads CASSPGLDYEQYF. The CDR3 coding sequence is TGTGCCAGCTCCCCTGGACTGGACTACGAGCAGTACTTC. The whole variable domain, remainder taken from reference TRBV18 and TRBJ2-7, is NAGVMQNPRHLVRRRGQEARLRCSPMKGHSHVYWYRQLPEEGLKFMVYLQKENIIDESGMPKERFSAEFPKEGPSILRIQQVVRGDSAAYFCASSPGLDYEQYFGPGTRLTVT.